This paragraph reports one T cell receptor beta chain. Its antigen is unidentified. This sample is part of a study of T cell responses to AZD1222 COVID-19 vaccine. Findings of the study overall: Baseline testing showed seropositivity in only a handful of AZD1222 recipients. Reportedly, close to half of spike-specific TCRs are directed against unmutated variant regions. Among vaccine-associated CD4 TCRs, coverage spanned spike, with dominance at 160-218 and 743-854. Researchers took repertoire samples only after the peak T cell response had come.

Per germline, CDR1 SGHNT and CDR2 YYREEE (reference sequence). The CDR3 covers 15 residues. Between the trimmed V and J ends, which lost 0 bases and 1 base, there was a span of 11 bases. This table comes from immunoSEQ multiplex PCR, and its TCRdb copy is limited to in-frame clones, with some not included. The sample lists approximately 70,000 clones, 86% occurring once. The chain employs TRBV5-4 and TRBJ2-7; D call uncertain. The sequence came from an adult in good health. Sequenced material: peripheral blood, taken on day 0 of AZD1222 vaccination. In nucleotides, the CDR3 is TGTGCCAGCAGCTTGGAGCTAAGCACATCCTACGAGCAGTACTTC. Translation gives CASSLELSTSYEQYF.